This TCR beta chain was recorded in a study of T cells in Graves' hyperthyroidism and ophthalmopathy. It was RNA transcripts that yielded the amplified TCR beta CDR3 regions. A first-round RT-PCR of the TCR CDR3 used the HTBI primer set. TCRdb used MiXCR to reprocess the multiplex PCR reads, holding one entry per CDR3 protein. The table records 300,000 to 450,000 distinct CDR3 sequences, under 15% of them present only once. This receptor was identified in a woman aged 18-29 years with Graves' hyperthyroidism. What was sequenced was blood.

CDR3 nucleotide sequence: TGTGCCAGCAGCTTAGTTCGCAGCATTTACGAGCAGTACTTC. Residues: CASSLVRSIYEQYF. The chain couples TRBV11-2 to TRBJ2-7; no reliable D call. The CDR3 has 14 residues. Per germline, CDR1 SGHAT and CDR2 FQNNGV. Trimming took off 1 base at V and 4 bases at J, with 11 bases between the two ends.